Each of the 11 T cell receptor beta chains below was sequenced from the same sample in a study of blood T cell repertoires in COVID-19. Sequencing was performed with immunoSEQ multiplex PCR; in TCRdb, only in-frame clones are kept and a portion is missing. Among about 370,000 clones listed, about 87% were seen once. Material for sequencing was peripheral blood. The source of these receptors is a woman younger than 45 with COVID-19, enrolled during active disease.

The DNA of the CDR3 is TGTGCCAGCAGCTTATTTACCAGTAGCGGCCAAGAGACCCAGTACTTC. It encodes CASSLFTSSGQETQYF. The rearrangement joins TRBV7-9 to TRBJ2-5, with D possibly TRBD2 on 6 matching bases. The ends were cut back, 2 bases at V and 1 base at J, with 14 bases in the middle. CDR1 and CDR2 from the germline V gene are SEHNR and FQNEAQ (reference sequence). This CDR3 spans 16 amino acids.

This clone was seen once. This chain uses TRBV5-6 with TRBJ1-6, with D unresolved. Germline values: CDR1 SGHDT, CDR2 YYEEEE. The CDR3 length is 14 residues. The V end was cut by 2 bases, the J end by 5 bases, with 8 bases between. CDR3 loop: CASSFQVDNSPLHF. CDR3 DNA sequence: TGTGCCAGCAGCTTCCAGGTGGATAATTCACCCCTCCACTTT.

V usage is TRBV9 and J usage is TRBJ2-5; possible D gene TRBD2, 6 bases. V lost 2 bases and J 5 bases, leaving 13 bases between the germline ends. This CDR3 comprises 14 residues. Germline lookup yields CDR1 SGDLS and CDR2 YYNGEE. The CDR3 sequence is CASSVAGTVETQYF. In DNA, the CDR3 is TGTGCCAGCAGCGTGGCGGGGACGGTGGAGACCCAGTACTTC.

As to this clone: The identical CDR3 is also encoded by other nucleotide sequences in the sample. The V gene is TRBV30, the J gene TRBJ2-2, with 9 nucleotides matching TRBD2. Trimming cost V 2 bases and J 4 bases; bases outside gene matches: 8. The germline CDR1 and CDR2 sequences are GTSNPN and SVGIG (reference sequence). The CDR3 is made up of 16 amino acids. The CDR3 nucleotides read TGTGCCTGGAGTCAAATAGCGGGAGACGGCACCGGGGAGCTGTTTTTT. Amino acids: CAWSQIAGDGTGELFF.

The chain is built from TRBV18 and TRBJ1-2, with D maybe TRBD1 (6 bases). Germline values: CDR1 KGHSH, CDR2 LQKENI. The CDR3 spans 16 residues. The V gene lost 4 bases and the J gene lost 1 base, with 16 bases spanning the gap. The CDR3 DNA sequence: TGTGCCAGCTCACACCGGGACACGGCGGTTAACTATGGCTACACCTTC. It translates to CASSHRDTAVNYGYTF.

The chain couples TRBV29-1 to TRBJ1-2, with a tentative D call TRBD1 (5 bases). V was pared by 6 bases and J by 6 bases, with 17 bases between. The CDR3 runs to 13 residues. CDR1 and CDR2 (germline): SQVTM, ANQGSEA. The DNA for the CDR3 is TGCAGCGTCCAACAGGCACCGGGCGATGGCTACACCTTC. Translated: CSVQQAPGDGYTF.

The chain carries TRBV9 and TRBJ2-1; D possibly corresponds to TRBD2 (7 bases). Trimming removed 0 bases at V and 3 bases at J, with 13 bases between. The CDR3 runs 16 residues. The germline CDR1 and CDR2 sequences are SGDLS and YYNGEE. The CDR3 is CASSVVSGGGYNEQFF. DNA of the CDR3: TGTGCCAGCAGCGTAGTTTCGGGGGGCGGCTACAATGAGCAGTTCTTC.

The chain couples TRBV19 to TRBJ2-1; 13 bases align to TRBD2. There are 16 residues in the CDR3. Germline CDR1 is LNHDA and CDR2 is SQIVND (reference sequence). The V gene end was trimmed by 4 bases and the J gene end by 5 bases; junction bases not matched to a gene: 5. CDR3: CASSRSGTSGNNEQFF. In nucleotides, the CDR3 is TGTGCCAGTAGTAGGTCCGGGACTAGCGGGAACAATGAGCAGTTCTTC. Drawing the rest from reference TRBV19 and TRBJ2-1, the complete variable domain is DGGITQSPKYLFRKEGQNVTLSCEQNLNHDAMYWYRQDPGQGLRLIYYSQIVNDFQKGDIAEGYSVSREKKESFPLTVTSAQKNPTAFYLCASSRSGTSGNNEQFFGPGTRLTVL.

The rearrangement links TRBV6-5 to TRBJ2-7; D ambiguous. Per the germline V gene, CDR1 is MNHEY and CDR2 is SVGAGI. With 0 bases removed from V and 0 bases from J, the gap between germline ends came to 9 bases. This CDR3 spans 15 amino acids. Here the CDR3 reads CASSYSAASSYEQYF. DNA for the CDR3: TGTGCCAGCAGTTACTCGGCGGCGAGCTCCTACGAGCAGTACTTC.

The chain carries TRBV9 and TRBJ1-1, with TRBD1 as a possible D gene (5 bases). CDR1 is SGDLS, CDR2 YYNGEE, per germline. CDR3 length: 13 residues. Deletions cut 3 bases from V and 4 bases from J, with 10 bases between. The CDR3 nucleotides read TGTGCCAGCAGCGGAAGGGGTGGCACTGAAGCTTTCTTT. This codes for CASSGRGGTEAFF. Drawing the rest from reference TRBV9 and TRBJ1-1, the complete variable domain is DSGVTQTPKHLITATGQRVTLRCSPRSGDLSVYWYQQSLDQGLQFLIQYYNGEERAKGNILERFSAQQFPDLHSELNLSSLELGDSALYFCASSGRGGTEAFFGQGTRLTVV.

This clone was seen just once. The rearrangement uses TRBV30 and TRBJ2-1; a weak D match, TRBD1 (6 bases). Trimming took off 1 base at V and 4 bases at J, with 8 bases between the two ends. Germline V gives CDR1 GTSNPN, CDR2 SVGIG (reference sequence). This CDR3 contains 13 residues. CDR3 nucleotide sequence: TGTGCCTGGAGTGCCGGACAGTACAATGAGCAGTTCTTC. Translating gives CAWSAGQYNEQFF.